Described below is a single T cell receptor beta chain sequence and its context. The antigen is undetermined. This record belongs to a study of shared clonotypes between healthy human individuals. Findings and limits, study-wide: Naive subsets tended to show greater estimated richness than memory subsets.

CD45RA+ naive and CD45RA-negative memory subsets were separated from CD4+ cells. The germline V gene encodes CDR1 SQVTM and CDR2 ANQGSEA. The germline V and J ends were trimmed by 6 bases and 5 bases, with 14 bases remaining between them. The CDR3 totals 13 residues. Profiling relied on immunoSEQ multiplex PCR, and the TCRdb table lists in-frame clones only, not all of them. The data hold approximately 2.3 million clones, with approximately 95% observed a single time. Sequences were obtained from naive CD4+ T cells from PBMCs. Subset of the sample: CD45RA+ positively selected. The receptor comes from a man between 18 and 29 years old in good health. Some clones in this sample may be carry-over from other donors' samples. The chain combines TRBV29-1 with TRBJ1-5, with a weak D call TRBD1 (6 bases). CDR3 bases: TGCAGCGTAGATTACAGGGCCGATCAGCCCCAGCATTTT. Translated, it gives CSVDYRADQPQHF.